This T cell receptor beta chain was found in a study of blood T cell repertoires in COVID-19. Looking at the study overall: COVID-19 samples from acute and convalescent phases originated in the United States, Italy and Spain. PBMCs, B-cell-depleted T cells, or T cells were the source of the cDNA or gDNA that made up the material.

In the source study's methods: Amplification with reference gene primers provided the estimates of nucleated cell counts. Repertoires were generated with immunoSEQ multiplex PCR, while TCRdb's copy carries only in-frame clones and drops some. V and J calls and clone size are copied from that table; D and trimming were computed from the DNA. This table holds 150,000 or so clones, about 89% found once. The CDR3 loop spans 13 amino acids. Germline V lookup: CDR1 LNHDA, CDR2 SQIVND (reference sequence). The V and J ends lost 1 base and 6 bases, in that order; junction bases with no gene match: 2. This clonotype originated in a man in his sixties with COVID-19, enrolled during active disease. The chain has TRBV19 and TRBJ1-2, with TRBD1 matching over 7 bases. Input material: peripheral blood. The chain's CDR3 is CASSIVTGDGYTF. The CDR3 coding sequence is TGTGCCAGTAGTATAGTCACAGGGGATGGCTACACCTTC.